This T cell receptor (beta chain) was documented in a study of OX40 agonist ivuxolimab in advanced cancers. Study details: The patients' treatment was ivuxolimab, an agonistic anti-OX40 (CD134) antibody. Study-wide points: What antigens the expanded peripheral T cells recognized was never established. Clonal expansion by week 6 occurred in CD4+ and CD8+ blood T cells (at 0.1 to 3.0 mg/kg).

Generated by immunoSEQ multiplex PCR, the TCRdb table keeps only in-frame clones and is missing some. The table records 65,000 to 80,000 clones, 70% to 90% of them present only once. At baseline, cycle 4 day 1, and cycle 7 day 1, blood was sampled. With regard to this clone: Its antigen is not known. Other DNA sequences in the same sample also yield this CDR3.

This CDR3 has 15 residues. The sequencing used CD4+ or CD8+ T cells sorted from blood, collected in a trial of the OX40 agonist ivuxolimab. This chain links TRBV12-2 with TRBJ2-7; the table's D gene call, TRBD1, was not cross checked with the DNA. TRBV12-2 is listed as a pseudogene. The clonotype was recovered from an adult with an advanced solid tumor such as melanoma, head and neck, liver or kidney cancer. Here the CDR3 reads CASRLARGKAYEQYF. The CDR3 nucleotides are TGTGCAAGTCGCTTAGCGAGGGGGAAAGCCTACGAGCAATACTTC.